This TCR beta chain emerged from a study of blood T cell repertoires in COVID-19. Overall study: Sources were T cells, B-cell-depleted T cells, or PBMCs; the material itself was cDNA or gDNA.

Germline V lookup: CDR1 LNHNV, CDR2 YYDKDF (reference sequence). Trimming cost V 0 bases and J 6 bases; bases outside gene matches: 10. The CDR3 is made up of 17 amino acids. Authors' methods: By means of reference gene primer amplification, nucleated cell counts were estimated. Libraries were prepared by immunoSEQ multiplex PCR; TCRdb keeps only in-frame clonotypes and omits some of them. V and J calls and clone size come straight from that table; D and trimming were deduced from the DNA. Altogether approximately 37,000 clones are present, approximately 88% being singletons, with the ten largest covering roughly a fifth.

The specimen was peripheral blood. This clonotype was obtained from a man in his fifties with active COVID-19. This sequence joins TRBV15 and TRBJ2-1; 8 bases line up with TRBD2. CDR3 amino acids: CATSRDLDSGIVNEQFF. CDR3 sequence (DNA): TGTGCCACCAGCAGAGATTTGGATAGCGGGATAGTCAATGAGCAGTTCTTC.